These 27 T cell receptor beta chains came from one sample sequenced in a study of blood T cells in healthy people across ages. A second 7 to 11 cycle PCR used barcoded and J-beta primers. TCRdb redid the calling of the 5' RACE reads with MiXCR, one entry per CDR3 protein. The sample has around 900,000 distinct CDR3 sequences; more than 25% are singletons. The specimen was blood. Receptors were obtained from a woman of 80 years or more in good health.

The rearrangement links TRBV28 to TRBJ1-2; D remains ambiguous. The ends were cut back, 6 bases at V and 6 bases at J, with 14 bases in the middle. This CDR3 spans 13 amino acids. Looked up from germline, CDR1 is MDHEN and CDR2 is SYDVKM. The CDR3 sequence: CASRRFFPDGYTF. The CDR3 bases are TGTGCCAGCAGAAGGTTTTTCCCGGATGGCTACACCTTC.

Concerning this clonotype itself: The junction differs from germline at one of its ends, possibly a read error. The CDR3 DNA reads as TGTGCCAGCAGTTTAGTATCGGGGGGGATGGCAGATGCGCAGTATTTT. Translated, it gives CASSLVSGGMADAQYF. The rearrangement joins TRBV12-3 or TRBV12-4 to TRBJ2-3, with 8 positions matching TRBD2. The CDR3 length is 16 residues.

Points on this clonotype: Germline is not matched at one junction end, which may reflect a read error. The chain employs TRBV3-1 and TRBJ2-3; 7 bases fit TRBD1. Looked up from germline, CDR1 is LGHDT and CDR2 is YNNKEL (reference sequence). CDR3 length: 14 residues. DNA of the CDR3: TGTGCCAGCGGCCAAACAGGGGGCACAGATACGCAGTATTTT. As protein: CASGQTGGTDTQYF.

Ten or more counts support this clonotype. This rearrangement joins TRBV20-1 to TRBJ2-6; TRBD1 agrees at 12 bases. CDR1 and CDR2 from the germline V gene are DFQATT and SNEGSKA (reference sequence). This CDR3 has 17 amino acids. V was pared by 2 bases and J by 2 bases, with 4 bases of the junction left unmatched. The DNA for the CDR3 is TGCAGTGCTAGATCGGGACAGGGGGCGCCTGGGGCCAACGTCCTGACTTTC. This sequence encodes CSARSGQGAPGANVLTF.

This clonotype has more than one count but fewer than ten. The chain uses TRBV28 and TRBJ2-5; TRBD2 agrees at 7 bases. Germline trimming cut 1 base from V and 1 base from J; bases unmatched to any gene: 12. CDR1 and CDR2 (germline): MDHEN, SYDVKM. This CDR3 comprises 18 residues. The CDR3 protein is CASSLFLGAGTFQETQYF. In DNA form, the CDR3 reads TGTGCCAGCAGTTTATTTTTGGGAGCGGGGACCTTCCAAGAGACCCAGTACTTC.

This clonotype was seen many times. CDR3 sequence reads: CSASRPGFPYEQYF. DNA for the CDR3: TGCAGTGCTAGCCGCCCGGGATTTCCCTACGAGCAGTACTTC. This chain joins TRBV20-1 and TRBJ2-7, with a tentative D call TRBD2 (5 bases). Trimming shortened V by 3 bases and J by 2 bases, and 14 bases separated the two germline ends. The CDR3 has 14 residues. Germline values: CDR1 DFQATT, CDR2 SNEGSKA (reference sequence).

This clonotype was observed many times. This rearrangement joins TRBV7-2 to TRBJ2-5; 10 bases are shared with TRBD2. Germline-derived CDR1 and CDR2 are SGHTA and FQGNSA. There are 14 residues in the CDR3. V lost 4 bases to trimming and J lost 5 bases; unmatched junction nucleotides: 4. The chain's CDR3 is CASSSLTSGETQYF. DNA for the CDR3: TGTGCCAGCAGCTCGTTGACTAGCGGGGAGACCCAGTACTTC.

This clonotype has ten or more counts. V gene TRBV12-3 or TRBV12-4 combines with J gene TRBJ1-5; D call uncertain. V was pared by 5 bases and J by 3 bases, with 5 bases between. This CDR3 is 12 amino acids long. CDR3 nucleotides: TGTGCCAGCAGTCGCCTCAATCAGCCCCAGCATTTT. Its protein is CASSRLNQPQHF.

This clonotype was observed at least ten times. This chain joins TRBV28 and TRBJ2-7; 11 bases agree with TRBD1. In germline, CDR1 is MDHEN, CDR2 SYDVKM. V lost 8 bases and J lost 4; bases outside the gene matches: 7. This CDR3 region has 14 residues. CDR3 residues: CASGGTGGKYEQYF. The CDR3 coding sequence is TGTGCCAGCGGGGGGACAGGGGGAAAGTACGAGCAGTACTTC.

This clonotype was seen repeatedly, ten times or more. CDR3 residues: CATKRGGDNEQFF. CDR3 in DNA: TGTGCCACCAAGCGGGGGGGGGACAATGAGCAGTTCTTC. V and J are TRBV24-1 and TRBJ2-1; 10 nucleotides line up with TRBD2. The CDR3 loop spans 13 amino acids. Trimming took 8 bases from V and 5 from J; bases not matched to a gene: 2. Germline loops: CDR1 KGHDR, CDR2 SFDVKD.

The chain employs TRBV6-5 and TRBJ2-2; perhaps TRBD1 as D (6 bases). Deletions cut 2 bases from V and 5 bases from J, with 24 bases between. Germline CDR1 MNHEY, CDR2 SVGAGI. The CDR3 runs to 19 residues. The CDR3 protein is CASSYGGGTRGILTGELFF. CDR3 in DNA: TGTGCCAGCAGTTACGGCGGTGGAACCAGGGGAATATTGACCGGGGAGCTGTTTTTT.

This clonotype has only a few counts. The chain carries TRBV5-1 and TRBJ2-2, with 9 bases fitting TRBD1. The V gene's germline CDR1 is SGHRS and CDR2 YFSETQ. The CDR3 consists of 17 residues. Trimming at V came to 4 bases and at J to 5 bases, leaving 12 bases not matched to a gene. CDR3 sequence: CASSQGQGIGLTGELFF. DNA for the CDR3: TGCGCCAGCAGCCAAGGACAGGGGATCGGGTTAACCGGGGAGCTGTTTTTT.

Concerning this clonotype: Since a much larger clone is just one base distant, this may be a read error. The V call is TRBV7-9, the J call TRBJ1-6; no reliable D call. The CDR3 sequence is 15 residues long. Germline lookup yields CDR1 SEHNR and CDR2 FQNEAQ (reference sequence). Trimming removed 5 bases from V and 6 bases from J, with 14 bases in between. In DNA form, the CDR3 reads TGTGCCAGCAGCCGGACGATAGGTGTTAATTCACCCCTCCACTTT. Translating it yields CASSRTIGVNSPLHF.

The V and J genes are TRBV9 and TRBJ1-5; possibly TRBD1 for D (6 bases). Germline loops: CDR1 SGDLS, CDR2 YYNGEE. Trimming shortened V by 3 bases and J by 0 bases, and 10 bases separated the two germline ends. This CDR3 is 15 amino acids long. DNA of the CDR3: TGTGCCAGCAGCGCAGGGGTCCTTAGCAATCAGCCCCAGCATTTT. Amino acids: CASSAGVLSNQPQHF.

This clonotype showed up many times. The CDR3 region is CSASRGSGANVLTF. CDR3 coding DNA: TGCAGTGCTAGTAGGGGCTCTGGGGCCAACGTCCTGACTTTC. The J gene is TRBJ2-6, the V gene TRBV20-1, with D perhaps matching TRBD1 (5 bases). The CDR3 has 14 residues. V was cut by 3 bases and J by 0 bases, with 6 bases left in between. CDR1 and CDR2 (germline): DFQATT, SNEGSKA (reference sequence).

This clonotype came up many times. One base away lies a much larger clone, so this may be a sequencing read error. The CDR3 nucleotides are TGTGCCAGCAGCGATGACAAGGGGTTCCGCGAGCAGTACTTC. Translating gives CASSDDKGFREQYF. The chain employs TRBV7-2 and TRBJ2-7; the D gene is possibly TRBD1 (5 bases). The germline V and J ends were trimmed by 5 bases and 6 bases, with 17 bases remaining between them. Per germline, CDR1 SGHTA and CDR2 FQGNSA. The CDR3 extends over 14 amino acids.

This clonotype was recorded a few times. This chain connects TRBV18 to TRBJ1-1; TRBD1 matches at 8 bases. Germline CDR1 and CDR2: KGHSH and LQKENI. The CDR3 length is 14 residues. With V trimmed by 3 bases and J by 6 bases, 6 bases remained unmatched. CDR3 DNA: TGTGCCAGCTCACCCGGGACAGGACGACCTGAAGCTTTCTTT. Encoded protein: CASSPGTGRPEAFF.

Only a few counts were recorded for this clonotype. The chain couples TRBV2 to TRBJ1-5, with D tentatively TRBD1 (5 bases). Germline lookup yields CDR1 SNHLY and CDR2 FYNNEI. The CDR3 contains 14 residues. Trimming stripped 6 bases from V and 6 bases from J, with 15 bases between. The CDR3 sequence: CASRPGGMFQPQHF. CDR3 DNA: TGTGCCAGCAGACCGGGGGGAATGTTTCAGCCCCAGCATTTT.

This clonotype was detected many times. The chain recombines TRBV7-6 with TRBJ2-5; tentative D call: TRBD1 (5 bases). This CDR3 comprises 11 residues. The germline CDR1 and CDR2 sequences are SGHVS and FNYEAQ. Trimming cost V 9 bases and J 5 bases, with 10 bases left between them. CDR3 bases: TGTGCCAGTGGGGCAAGTGAGACCCAGTACTTC. As protein: CASGASETQYF.

On this clonotype: This clone may be a read error of a much larger clone one base away. V is TRBV6-2 or TRBV6-3 and J is TRBJ2-4; no reliable D call. Near its end, the DNA agrees better with TRBJ2-7, so the J call may be wrong. CDR3 length equals 12 residues. Per the germline V gene, CDR1 is MNHEY and CDR2 is SVGEGT. The CDR3 is CASSSRYDEQYF. In DNA, the CDR3 is TGTGCCAGCAGTTCCCGTTACGACGAGCAGTACTTC.

The J gene is TRBJ1-1, the V gene TRBV7-9; D remains ambiguous. V lost 6 bases and J lost 3, with 11 bases in between. The CDR3 sequence is 13 residues long. Germline-derived CDR1 and CDR2 are SEHNR and FQNEAQ (reference sequence). The CDR3 sequence is CASRRGEDTEAFF. DNA for the CDR3: TGTGCCAGCAGGCGAGGCGAGGACACTGAAGCTTTCTTT.

In this sample, this clonotype turned up a few times. A read error may be the cause here, since a much bigger clone is one base away. The chain combines TRBV7-2 with TRBJ2-1, with D unclear. The J call may be mistaken, given a closer DNA end match to TRBJ2-7. Germline assignment: CDR1 SGHTA and CDR2 FQGNSA. This CDR3 is built from 13 residues. In DNA form, the CDR3 reads TGTGCCAGCAGCTGGAGCTCCTACAATGAGCAGTACTTC. Translated, it gives CASSWSSYNEQYF.

The gene calls are TRBV19 and TRBJ2-3, with D hard to call. The CDR3 loop spans 14 amino acids. The germline CDR1 and CDR2 sequences are LNHDA and SQIVND (reference sequence). V was clipped by 5 bases and J by 1 base, with 10 bases between them. The CDR3 loop is CASSSDWGTDTQYF. CDR3 bases: TGTGCCAGTAGTTCAGACTGGGGCACAGATACGCAGTATTTT. Full variable domain (missing parts from reference TRBV19 and TRBJ2-3): DGGITQSPKYLFRKEGQNVTLSCEQNLNHDAMYWYRQDPGQGLRLIYYSQIVNDFQKGDIAEGYSVSREKKESFPLTVTSAQKNPTAFYLCASSSDWGTDTQYFGPGTRLTVL.

Note on this clonotype: Given the absence of the conserved phenylalanine or tryptophan at the CDR3 end, a read error is likely. The rearrangement links TRBV7-2 to TRBJ2-3, with TRBD2 as a possible D gene (7 bases). Deletions cut 7 bases from V and 3 bases from J, with 17 bases between. The CDR3 loop spans 15 amino acids. Germline V gene lookup returns CDR1 SGHTA and CDR2 FQGNSA. CDR3 protein: CASNSRGGPTDTQYL. CDR3 in DNA: TGTGCCAGCAACTCAAGGGGGGGGCCTACAGATACGCAGTATTTA.

The chain joins TRBV5-5 to TRBJ1-4; D is unresolved. The CDR3 extends over 13 amino acids. Trimming took off 5 bases at V and 6 bases at J, with 11 bases between the two ends. The germline gives CDR1 SGHKS, CDR2 YYEKEE (reference sequence). The CDR3 region is CASSRGSDEKLFF. The CDR3 DNA reads TGTGCCAGCAGTAGAGGGTCAGATGAAAAACTGTTTTTT.

The chain is built from TRBV20-1 and TRBJ2-4, with 11 nucleotides matching TRBD2. The J call may be incorrect, as the DNA end agrees better with TRBJ2-7. CDR3 length: 17 amino acids. Germline V CDR1 and CDR2: DFQATT, SNEGSKA (reference sequence). The CDR3 DNA sequence: TGCAGTGCTAGACGTCTAGCGGGGGGACCAGGTGCTCACGAGCAGTACTTC. Translation gives CSARRLAGGPGAHEQYF.

The chain couples TRBV9 to TRBJ1-5, with a tentative D call TRBD1 (6 bases). With 7 bases removed from V and 6 bases from J, the gap between germline ends came to 14 bases. Looked up from germline, CDR1 is SGDLS and CDR2 is YYNGEE. The CDR3 extends over 13 amino acids. The CDR3: CASSGEGVQPQHF. CDR3 DNA sequence: TGTGCCAGCTCTGGGGAGGGGGTTCAGCCCCAGCATTTT.